Shown below are 18 T cell receptor beta chains from a single sample sequenced in a study of tissue T cells after allogeneic stem cell transplantation. Assay used: immunoSEQ multiplex PCR; TCRdb lists only in-frame clones, some missing. The sample shows about 48,000 clones, approximately 73% of them seen only once. Sequenced: sorted cells pooled from one or two spleens. The receptors stem from a pool of C57BL/6 mice in good health.

As concerns this clone: Gene labels here are mouse ones. The missing CDR3 end, 1 residue past where the read stops, is filled in from the germline J gene. V and J are TRBV15 and TRBJ2-4; D remains ambiguous. Germline values: CDR1 SGHND, CDR2 FRSKSL. V lost 6 bases and J lost 0, with 10 bases in between. The CDR3 has 14 residues. CDR3 loop: CASSRAGSQNTLYF. The covered CDR3 bases are TGTGCCAGCAGCCGAGCGGGCAGTCAAAACACCTTGTAC. Looking up the rest from reference TRBV15 and TRBJ2-4 gives the full variable domain: DAGVTQTPRHEVAEKGQTIILKCEPVSGHNDLFWYRQTKIQGLELLSYFRSKSLMEDGGAFKDRFKAEMLNSSFSTLKIQPTEPKDSAVYLCASSRAGSQNTLYFGAGTRLSVL.

Details on this clone: Each gene name is a mouse one. Coverage ceases 1 residue before the CDR3 finishes, and the germline J gene fills in the end. The J gene is TRBJ1-6, the V gene TRBV13-2; D is unclear. TRBJ1-6 is designated an ORF whose function remains uncertain. Germline CDR1 reads NNHNN; CDR2 reads SYGAGS (reference sequence). V was clipped by 5 bases and J by 5 bases, with 5 bases between them. This CDR3 region has 12 residues. This CDR3 reads CASGRDNSPLYF. CDR3 DNA (partial): TGTGCCAGCGGGAGGGATAATTCGCCCCTCTAC.

Worth noting for this clone: The genes are named according to mouse. Coverage ceases 1 residue before the CDR3 finishes, and the germline J gene fills in the end. The chain employs TRBV20 and TRBJ1-2; D is possibly TRBD1 (6 bases). The CDR3 runs 14 residues. CDR1 GFQATS and CDR2 STVNSAI come from the germline V gene. V was shortened by 0 bases and J by 4 bases, with 12 bases between the two germline ends. The CDR3 here is CGARDVRGRSDYTF. CDR3 DNA (partial): TGTGGTGCTAGGGATGTGCGGGGGCGCTCCGACTACACC.

About this clone itself: The gene names given are mouse names. The read is 1 residue too short to cover the CDR3 end, so that end is filled in from the germline J gene. J is TRBJ1-4 and V is TRBV5; 7 bases agree with TRBD1. This CDR3 is built from 16 residues. Losses at the gene ends were 3 bases for V and 0 bases for J; bases not matched to a gene: 4. Germline V lookup: CDR1 LGHNA, CDR2 YNLKQL (reference sequence). Partial CDR3 DNA: TGTGCCAGCAGCCAGACCGGGACAGTTTCCAACGAAAGATTATTT. Protein product: CASSQTGTVSNERLF. The full CDR3 reads CASSQTGTVSNERLFF.

This clone has just a few counts. Mouse gene names and germline throughout. Read data end 1 residue before the CDR3 end; the end is taken from the germline J gene. V gene TRBV13-3 combines with J gene TRBJ1-4; TRBD1 aligns across 7 bases. The CDR3 consists of 13 residues. V shed 7 bases and J 4 bases; nucleotides not matched to a gene: 4. In germline, CDR1 is NNHDY, CDR2 SYVADS. This CDR3 is CASRDRINERLFF. The CDR3 DNA, read in part, is TGTGCCAGCCGGGACAGAATCAACGAAAGATTATTT.

A note on this clone: Each gene name is a mouse one. Coverage ceases 1 residue before the CDR3 finishes, and the germline J gene fills in the end. J is TRBJ1-6 and V is TRBV12-1; 7 positions match TRBD1. TRBJ1-6 is flagged as an ORF with uncertain function. This CDR3 has 15 amino acids. The ends lost 0 bases at V and 5 bases at J; junction bases unmatched: 3. CDR1 is SGHSN and CDR2 is HYEKVE in the germline V gene. The CDR3 DNA, read in part, is TGTGCCAGCTCTCTCGAAAGGGGGCATAATTCGCCCCTCTAC. It translates to CASSLERGHNSPLY. The full CDR3 sequence reads CASSLERGHNSPLYF.

This clone showed up just a few times. Gene names and germline refer to mouse. The read is 1 residue too short to cover the CDR3 end, so that end is filled in from the germline J gene. V usage is TRBV1 and J usage is TRBJ2-7; 8 nucleotides align to TRBD1. This CDR3 has 13 amino acids. In germline, CDR1 is NSQYPW, CDR2 LRSPGD (reference sequence). The V and J ends lost 2 bases and 5 bases, in that order; junction bases with no gene match: 2. CDR3 sequence reads: CTCSALTGDEQYF. The DNA read from the CDR3 is TGCACCTGCAGTGCACTGACAGGGGATGAACAGTAC.

A remark on this clone: Genes and germline are mouse. The read stops 1 residue short of the end of the CDR3; the missing end is completed from the germline J gene. This sequence joins TRBV13-2 and TRBJ2-5; the D gene is possibly TRBD2 (6 bases). This CDR3 region has 15 residues. Per germline, CDR1 NNHNN and CDR2 SYGAGS (reference sequence). The germline V and J ends were trimmed by 3 bases and 0 bases, with 11 bases remaining between them. CDR3 bases read: TGTGCCAGCGGTGCGGGGGGTCTTAACCAAGACACCCAGTAC. This codes for CASGAGGLNQDTQY. The CDR3 in its entirety is CASGAGGLNQDTQYF.

This clone was found a few times. The gene symbols are mouse symbols. The observed sequence ends 1 residue before the CDR3 terminus, with the missing tail filled in from the germline J gene. The chain is built from TRBV15 and TRBJ2-7; no definite D call. Trimming stripped 6 bases from V and 4 bases from J, with 1 base between. CDR3 length: 9 residues. Germline V gene data show CDR1 as SGHND and CDR2 as FRSKSL. The sequenced CDR3 bases are TGTGCCAGCAGATATGAACAGTAC. This sequence encodes CASRYEQY. The entire CDR3 protein is CASRYEQYF. Using reference TRBV15 and TRBJ2-7 for the parts outside the CDR3, the full variable domain is DAGVTQTPRHEVAEKGQTIILKCEPVSGHNDLFWYRQTKIQGLELLSYFRSKSLMEDGGAFKDRFKAEMLNSSFSTLKIQPTEPKDSAVYLCASRYEQYFGPGTRLTVL.

In the case of this clone: Gene names are the mouse ones. The CDR3 is cut off 1 residue early in the read; its end comes from the germline J gene. The rearrangement uses TRBV26 and TRBJ1-6, with no clear D. TRBJ1-6 is assigned to the ORF class and has an uncertain function. This CDR3 region has 15 residues. Trimming cost V 2 bases and J 0 bases, with 5 bases left between them. From germline, CDR1 is KGHPV and CDR2 FQNQEV (reference sequence). The CDR3 loop reads CASSLDNSYNSPLYF. Partial CDR3 DNA: TGTGCCAGCAGTCTGGACAATTCCTATAATTCGCCCCTCTAC.

Only a few counts were recorded for this clone. The gene names here belong to mouse. The sequence runs out 1 residue before the end of the CDR3; the remainder is reconstructed from the germline J gene. The V call is TRBV13-2, the J call TRBJ2-7, with 13 bases fitting TRBD2. Germline-derived CDR1 and CDR2 are NNHNN and SYGAGS (reference sequence). The CDR3 is 14 residues long. The J segment lost 6 bases and the V segment lost 4 bases, leaving 4 bases of the junction unmatched. The CDR3 bases that were read are TGTGCCAGCGGTCACCGGGACTGGGGGGGTGAACAGTAC. Its translation is CASGHRDWGGEQY. The entire CDR3 protein is CASGHRDWGGEQYF.

Details on this clone: Gene names and germline refer to mouse. The sequenced part of the CDR3 DNA is TGTGCCAGCAGCCAAGATAGGGAGATTTCCAACGAAAGATTATTT. Protein sequence: CASSQDREISNERLF. The whole CDR3 is CASSQDREISNERLFF. The rearrangement joins TRBV2 to TRBJ1-4; D ambiguous. The DNA ends 1 residue before the CDR3 does, and the rest of the CDR3 is filled in from the germline J gene. This CDR3 region has 16 residues. Germline V gene lookup returns CDR1 LGHNA and CDR2 YSYQKL. Trimming shortened V by 0 bases and J by 0 bases, and 8 bases separated the two germline ends.

To note about this clone: The genes are named according to mouse. The read stops 1 residue short of the end of the CDR3; the missing end is completed from the germline J gene. The sample has other DNA sequences that encode this CDR3 too. The chain carries TRBV13-2 and TRBJ1-1, with a weak D call TRBD1 (5 bases). The CDR3 runs 13 residues. The germline V gene encodes CDR1 NNHNN and CDR2 SYGAGS (reference sequence). The V and J ends lost 0 bases and 2 bases respectively, with 5 bases between them. This chain's CDR3 is CASGDGGNTEVFF. CDR3 DNA (partial): TGTGCCAGCGGTGATGGGGGCAACACAGAAGTCTTC.

As regards this clone: Germline and genes here are mouse. The sequence runs out 1 residue before the end of the CDR3; the remainder is reconstructed from the germline J gene. The V call is TRBV13-2, the J call TRBJ2-4; D is uncertain. Germline values: CDR1 NNHNN, CDR2 SYGAGS (reference sequence). Trimming pared 5 bases from V and 2 bases from J, leaving 6 bases between. This CDR3 spans 12 amino acids. Here the CDR3 reads CASGGVQNTLYF. Partial CDR3 DNA: TGTGCCAGCGGCGGGGTTCAAAACACCTTGTAC.

A note on this clone: The gene names here belong to mouse. The CDR3 end falls 1 residue outside the read, so it is completed with the germline J gene. The chain combines TRBV1 with TRBJ2-3; 10 positions agree with TRBD1. Germline lookup yields CDR1 NSQYPW and CDR2 LRSPGD (reference sequence). The CDR3 extends over 15 amino acids. Unmatched junction bases numbered 5, after V lost 8 bases and J lost 0 bases. CDR3 in amino acids: CTCLRDRGSAETLYF. The covered CDR3 bases are TGCACCTGCCTCCGGGACAGGGGTAGTGCAGAAACGCTGTAT.

Of note for this clone: The germline and genes are mouse ones. Coverage ceases 1 residue before the CDR3 finishes, and the germline J gene fills in the end. This chain joins TRBV13-2 and TRBJ2-2, with D tentatively TRBD2 (6 bases). The CDR3 is made up of 15 amino acids. Per germline, CDR1 NNHNN and CDR2 SYGAGS (reference sequence). Trimming stripped 1 base from V and 0 bases from J, with 7 bases between. CDR3 sequence: CASGDHWANTGQLYF. CDR3 bases read: TGTGCCAGCGGTGATCACTGGGCAAACACCGGGCAGCTCTAC.

Points on this clone: Gene names are the mouse ones. The read is 1 residue too short to cover the CDR3 end, so that end is filled in from the germline J gene. J is TRBJ2-1 and V is TRBV13-3, with TRBD2 matching 9 bases. CDR1 is NNHDY and CDR2 is SYVADS in the germline V gene. V trimming: 3 bases; J trimming: 4 bases; junction bases outside the gene matches: 5. This CDR3 has 15 residues. Incomplete CDR3 DNA: TGTGCCAGCAGTGTTGGGGGGGCTGAGTATGCTGAGCAGTTC. Protein sequence: CASSVGGAEYAEQF. The whole CDR3 reads CASSVGGAEYAEQFF.

With regard to this clone: Genes here carry mouse names. The CDR3 end is not reached by the read, which stops 1 residue before it; the germline J gene fills it in. V usage is TRBV2 and J usage is TRBJ2-1; 8 bases align to TRBD2. CDR1 LGHNA and CDR2 YSYQKL come from the germline V gene. The CDR3 runs to 15 residues. V was clipped by 0 bases and J by 6 bases; unmatched bases: 4. CDR3 DNA (partial): TGTGCCAGCAGCCAAGAAGCTGGGGGGCCTGCTGAGCAGTTC. It yields the protein CASSQEAGGPAEQF. The whole CDR3 protein is CASSQEAGGPAEQFF.